This T cell receptor (beta chain) appears in the sequencing data of a study of follicular helper T cells after annual influenza vaccination. Study as a whole: For some subjects, blood spans the 2013-2014, 2014-2015 and 2015-2016 annual vaccinations.

The CDR3 is 12 residues long. Trimming took 0 bases from V and 10 from J, leaving 7 bases between them. The germline gives CDR1 SGHAT, CDR2 FQNNGV. TCRdb's copy holds only in-frame clones and misses some; the assay was immunoSEQ multiplex PCR. Of 7,500 to 8,500 clones detected, roughly four fifths appear once; the ten largest clones hold around 0.99%. Time point meaning: 2014-2015 season, pre-vaccination. A single count supports this clone. The antigen is not known. Notes on the study in general: Most later recoveries of Day 7 ICOS+CD38+ clones were ICOS-CD38- cTfh. Productive TCRB sequences came from only roughly 8.5-23% of cells.

The material was CXCR5+ CD38- circulating T follicular helper cells from blood, obtained on the day of influenza vaccination. Sample subset: circulating Tfh, non-naive CD4+CXCR5+PD-1+ (ICOS+CD38+ or ICOS-CD38-). This receptor was obtained from an adult who received the influenza vaccine. V usage is TRBV11-2 and J usage is TRBJ2-1, with no clear D. DNA of the CDR3: TGTGCCAGCAGCTTAGATTTGGAGGAGCAGTTCTTC. Protein sequence: CASSLDLEEQFF.